This T cell receptor (beta chain) was captured in a study of neoadjuvant nivolumab and ipilimumab in lung cancer. General study results and limits: From pretherapy to surgery, tumor richness and clonality rose with dual therapy.

As to this clone: Its specificity is not known.

The assay was immunoSEQ multiplex PCR, and TCRdb's table has in-frame clones only and misses some. The sample has fewer than 40,000 clones; approximately 92% are singletons. The CDR3 consists of 15 residues. The V end lost 4 bases, the J end lost 2 bases, and 14 bases lay between the germline ends. CDR1 and CDR2 (germline): MNHEY, SVGAGI. The chain joins TRBV6-5 to TRBJ2-5; maybe TRBD1 (6 bases). The sample was peripheral blood, taken before neoadjuvant nivolumab, alone or with ipilimumab. This sequence originates from an adult with non-small cell lung cancer. The CDR3 loop is CASSLQGRQQETQYF. In DNA, the CDR3 is TGTGCCAGCAGTTTACAGGGAAGACAACAAGAGACCCAGTACTTC.